This T cell receptor beta chain came from a study of T cells in localized non-small cell lung cancer. Libraries were prepared by immunoSEQ multiplex PCR; TCRdb keeps only in-frame clonotypes and omits some of them. In the table there are some 16,000 clones, around 89% of which are singletons. In regard to this clone: Its matching antigen is unknown.

J lost 1 base, V lost 4 bases, and 0 bases had no gene match. The CDR3 is made up of 13 amino acids. Germline assignment: CDR1 SNHLY and CDR2 FYNNEI. Notes on the study in general: Compared with tumor, uninvolved adjacent lung displayed greater T cell clonality, ranking highest overall. Owing to sequencing of a solitary tumor region, heterogeneity cannot be discounted.

The source material was peripheral blood, sampled before any cancer treatment. The V and J genes are TRBV2 and TRBJ2-7; 8 bases agree with TRBD1. The origin of this receptor is a male donor aged 60 or older with stage II squamous cell lung carcinoma. The CDR3: CASSGTGSYEQYF. The CDR3 DNA is TGTGCCAGCAGTGGGACAGGGTCCTACGAGCAGTACTTC. Drawing the rest from reference TRBV2 and TRBJ2-7, the complete variable domain is EPEVTQTPSHQVTQMGQEVILRCVPISNHLYFYWYRQILGQKVEFLVSFYNNEISEKSEIFDDQFSVERPDGSNFTLKIRSTKLEDSAMYFCASSGTGSYEQYFGPGTRLTVT.